This TCR beta chain is drawn from a study of OX40 agonist ivuxolimab in advanced cancers. About the investigation overall: Ivuxolimab, which targeted the costimulatory receptor OX40 (CD134), was an agonistic, fully human IgG2 monoclonal antibody. Intravenous ivuxolimab was administered to patients every 2 weeks at six dose levels: 0.01, 0.1, 0.3, 1.5, 3 and 10 mg/kg. The purpose of peripheral TCRbeta sequencing was to test whether ivuxolimab changed TCR sequence diversity and led to clonal T-cell expansion. The monotherapy dose-escalation portion (N of about 57 patients) of the phase I ivuxolimab trial is reported in the paper. In the dose-escalation cohort, roughly 80% of patients were male, and the mean age was roughly 60 years, with a range of about 23 to 90. Three dose-escalation patients achieved partial responses, one with hepatocellular carcinoma and two with cutaneous melanoma. Among the roughly 50 dose-escalation patients, approximately 20 had hepatocellular carcinoma, about 15 melanoma, 9 renal cell carcinoma and 9 head and neck cancer. Patients were allowed to have had prior anti-PD-1, anti-PD-L1 or anti-CTLA-4 therapy, and 40% to 45% of the dose-escalation patients had been treated with checkpoint inhibitors.

General conclusions and limits of the study: At doses of 0.1 to 3.0 mg/kg, clonal expansion of both CD4+ and CD8+ blood T cells was observed from baseline to week 6. Low levels of normalized T-cell clonal expansion were also seen in some nonresponding patients. Partial responders in the 0.1-3.0 mg/kg groups had among the lowest normalized peripheral clonal expansion, especially among CD8+ T cells. On average, CD8+ T cells showed more expanded clones than CD4+ T cells after ivuxolimab. The antigen specificity of the peripheral T cells that underwent clonal expansion was not determined.

Its CDR3 holds 11 amino acids, cysteine through phenylalanine. Just the 33-base CDR3 DNA is kept, in frame starting at base 1. CDR1 DFQATT and CDR2 SNEGSKA are derived from the germline V gene (reference sequence). A remark on this clone: Its antigen is still unknown. There are no base qualities to consult, and no much larger clone falls within one base.

Genomic DNA was extracted from sorted cells for sequencing of the TCRbeta CDR3 region. The immunoSEQ Assay was used for sequencing of TCRbeta CDR3 regions. Imported from immuneACCESS, the table was reduced by TCRdb to in-frame sequences with V and J called. These copies leave out some clones; in studies compared against another copy, an unresolved V gene accounts for under half, and the cause of the remainder is not known. The sample table records roughly 90,000 clones; around nine tenths of these occur just once. The ten largest account for approximately 1.3% of the sample. Patients with autoimmune disease history or receiving systemic immunosuppression were excluded from the trial. Peripheral blood for TCR sequencing was collected from all dose cohorts at baseline, on cycle 4 day 1, and on cycle 7 day 1. The samples were taken from a phase I, first-in-human, multicenter, open-label dose-escalation trial of ivuxolimab. Adults with locally advanced or metastatic melanoma, renal cell carcinoma, hepatocellular carcinoma or head and neck squamous cell carcinoma were enrolled in the trial. CD4+ and CD8+ T cells were sorted separately from peripheral blood before TCR sequencing.

Sequenced material: CD4+ or CD8+ T cells sorted from blood, taken in a trial of the OX40 agonist ivuxolimab. The TCR was taken from an adult with an advanced solid tumor such as melanoma, head and neck, liver or kidney cancer. The chain is encoded by TRBV20-1 joined to TRBJ1-2; there is no confident call for the D gene. The DNA sequence is as follows: TGCAGATCCCCAGCAGACTATGGCTACACCTTC. Its protein reads: CRSPADYGYTF.